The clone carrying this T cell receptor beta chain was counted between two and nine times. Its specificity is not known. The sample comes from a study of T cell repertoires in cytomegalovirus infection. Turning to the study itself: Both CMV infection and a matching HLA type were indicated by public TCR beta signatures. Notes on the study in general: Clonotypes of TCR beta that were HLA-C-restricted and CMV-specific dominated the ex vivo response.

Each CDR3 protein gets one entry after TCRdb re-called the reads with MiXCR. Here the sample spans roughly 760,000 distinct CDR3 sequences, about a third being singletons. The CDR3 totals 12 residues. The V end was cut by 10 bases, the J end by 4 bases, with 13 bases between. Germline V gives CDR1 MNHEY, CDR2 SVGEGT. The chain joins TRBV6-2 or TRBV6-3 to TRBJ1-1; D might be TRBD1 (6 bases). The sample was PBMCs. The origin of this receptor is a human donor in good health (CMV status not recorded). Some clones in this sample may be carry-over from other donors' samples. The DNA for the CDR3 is TGTGCCACACAGGGATGGCGCACTGAAGCTTTCTTT. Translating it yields CATQGWRTEAFF.